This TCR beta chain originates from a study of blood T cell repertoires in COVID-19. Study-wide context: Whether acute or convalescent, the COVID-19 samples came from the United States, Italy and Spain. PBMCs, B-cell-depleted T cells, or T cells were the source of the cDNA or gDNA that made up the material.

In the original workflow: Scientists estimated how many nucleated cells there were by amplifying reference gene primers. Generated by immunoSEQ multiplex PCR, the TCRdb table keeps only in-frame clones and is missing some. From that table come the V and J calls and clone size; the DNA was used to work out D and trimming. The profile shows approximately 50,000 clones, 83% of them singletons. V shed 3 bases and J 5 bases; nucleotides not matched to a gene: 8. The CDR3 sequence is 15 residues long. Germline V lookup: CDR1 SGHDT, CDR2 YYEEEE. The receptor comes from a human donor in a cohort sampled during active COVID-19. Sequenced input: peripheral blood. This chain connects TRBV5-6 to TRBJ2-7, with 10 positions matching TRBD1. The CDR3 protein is CASSYRDRGFNEQYF. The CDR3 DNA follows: TGTGCCAGCAGCTACCGGGACAGGGGTTTCAACGAGCAGTACTTC. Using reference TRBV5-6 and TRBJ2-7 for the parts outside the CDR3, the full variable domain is DAGVTQSPTHLIKTRGQQVTLRCSPKSGHDTVSWYQQALGQGPQFIFQYYEEEERQRGNFPDRFSGHQFPNYSSELNVNALLLGDSALYLCASSYRDRGFNEQYFGPGTRLTVT.